A single sample gave rise to the 18 T cell receptor beta chains below, sequenced in a study of blood T cell repertoires in COVID-19. Produced via immunoSEQ multiplex PCR; TCRdb's table is partial and in-frame only. The data contain around 170,000 clones, around 80% of them singletons. The material sequenced was peripheral blood. These receptors all come from a woman aged 60-70 years with acute or convalescent COVID-19.

The rearrangement joins TRBV4-2 to TRBJ1-1; D ambiguous. This CDR3 contains 15 residues. From germline, CDR1 is LGHNA and CDR2 YNFKEQ. V was trimmed by 0 bases and J by 2 bases, leaving 10 bases between them. The CDR3 DNA reads TGTGCCAGCAGCCAAGATCCCGCGGTAAACACTGAAGCTTTCTTT. Encoded protein: CASSQDPAVNTEAFF.

V usage is TRBV18 and J usage is TRBJ1-4, with TRBD1 matching over 7 bases. The CDR3 consists of 14 residues. J lost 8 bases, V lost 3 bases, and 6 bases had no gene match. Germline loops: CDR1 KGHSH, CDR2 LQKENI. CDR3 sequence reads: CASSPATGREKLFF. CDR3 in DNA: TGTGCCAGCTCACCCGCGACAGGGAGAGAAAAACTGTTTTTT.

The rearrangement joins TRBV12-5 to TRBJ2-2; 7 nucleotides agree with TRBD2. The V and J ends lost 6 bases and 1 base, in that order; junction bases with no gene match: 8. Germline V gene sequence: CDR1 LGHNT, CDR2 FRNRAP. The CDR3 is 16 residues long. CDR3 DNA: TGTGCTAGTGGCTCCCTAGCGGCGATGAACACCGGGGAGCTGTTTTTT. Its protein is CASGSLAAMNTGELFF. Filled out from reference TRBV12-5 and TRBJ2-2, the complete variable domain reads DARVTQTPRHKVTEMGQEVTMRCQPILGHNTVFWYRQTMMQGLELLAYFRNRAPLDDSGMPKDRFSAEMPDATLATLKIQPSEPRDSAVYFCASGSLAAMNTGELFFGEGSRLTVL.

The gene calls are TRBV15 and TRBJ1-2; TRBD1 is a possible D gene (6 bases). Per the germline V gene, CDR1 is LNHNV and CDR2 is YYDKDF (reference sequence). V dropped 0 bases and J dropped 7 bases, with 15 bases sitting between them. The CDR3 spans 15 residues. The CDR3 DNA follows: TGTGCCACCAGCAGAGATCTTGCAGGGGAAGCTGGCTACACCTTC. It translates to CATSRDLAGEAGYTF.

CDR3 protein: CASSLGAGTANTGELFF. CDR3 bases: TGTGCCAGCAGTTTAGGGGCCGGGACAGCGAACACCGGGGAGCTGTTTTTT. V usage is TRBV28 and J usage is TRBJ2-2; 7 nucleotides match TRBD1. This CDR3 spans 17 amino acids. The J segment lost 0 bases and the V segment lost 2 bases, leaving 6 bases of the junction unmatched. Per the germline V gene, CDR1 is MDHEN and CDR2 is SYDVKM. Based on the CDR3 plus reference TRBV28 and TRBJ2-2, the full variable domain is DVKVTQSSRYLVKRTGEKVFLECVQDMDHENMFWYRQDPGLGLRLIYFSYDVKMKEKGDIPEGYSVSREKKERFSLILESASTNQTSMYLCASSLGAGTANTGELFFGEGSRLTVL.

The rearrangement uses TRBV5-4 and TRBJ2-7; TRBD1 is a possible D gene (5 bases). This CDR3 has 14 amino acids. Germline CDR1 is SGHNT and CDR2 is YYREEE (reference sequence). Trimming pared 7 bases from V and 3 bases from J, leaving 17 bases between. CDR3 amino acids: CASRPQGRNYEQYF. For the CDR3, the DNA is TGTGCCAGCCGCCCGCAGGGTAGAAACTACGAGCAGTACTTC.

The chain recombines TRBV7-2 with TRBJ2-3, with TRBD2 as a possible D gene (6 bases). The CDR3 extends over 16 amino acids. V was shortened by 7 bases and J by 0 bases, with 17 bases between the two germline ends. Germline CDR1 reads SGHTA; CDR2 reads FQGNSA. The CDR3 nucleotides are TGTGCCAGCACCTCCCGACTAGTGACTAGCACAGATACGCAGTATTTT. Its translation: CASTSRLVTSTDTQYF.

This clone was detected once. The genes are TRBV9 and TRBJ2-2, with D unresolved. The ends were cut back, 0 bases at V and 4 bases at J, with 4 bases in the middle. Germline V lookup: CDR1 SGDLS, CDR2 YYNGEE. The CDR3 totals 13 residues. CDR3 residues: CASSVGATGELFF. In nucleotides, the CDR3 is TGTGCCAGCAGCGTAGGAGCCACCGGGGAGCTGTTTTTT.

The chain has TRBV5-1 and TRBJ2-1; 7 nucleotides align to TRBD2. Germline CDR1 reads SGHRS; CDR2 reads YFSETQ. The V gene end was trimmed by 0 bases and the J gene end by 2 bases; junction bases not matched to a gene: 5. CDR3 size: 16 residues. CDR3 in amino acids: CASSLAGGNPYNEQFF. In nucleotides, the CDR3 is TGCGCCAGCAGCTTGGCCGGGGGGAACCCCTACAATGAGCAGTTCTTC. The variable domain in full, with the rest retrieved from reference TRBV5-1 and TRBJ2-1, is KAGVTQTPRYLIKTRGQQVTLSCSPISGHRSVSWYQQTPGQGLQFLFEYFSETQRNKGNFPGRFSGRQFSNSRSEMNVSTLELGDSALYLCASSLAGGNPYNEQFFGPGTRLTVL.

This clone was seen a single time. The V and J genes are TRBV7-9 and TRBJ1-3; 8 bases align to TRBD1. The germline V gene encodes CDR1 SEHNR and CDR2 FQNEAQ (reference sequence). CDR3 length: 15 residues. V was pared by 4 bases and J by 4 bases, with 6 bases of the junction left unmatched. CDR3 nucleotide sequence: TGTGCCAGCAGCTATCGGGCAGGGGGCGGAAACACCATATATTTT. Its protein product is CASSYRAGGGNTIYF.

The CDR3 protein is CSVSPGPLGETQYF. The CDR3 nucleotides read TGCAGCGTTTCCCCCGGCCCGCTAGGTGAGACCCAGTACTTC. V and J are TRBV29-1 and TRBJ2-5, with unresolved D. V was trimmed by 5 bases and J by 5 bases, leaving 18 bases between them. The CDR3 runs to 14 residues. Germline V gene lookup returns CDR1 SQVTM and CDR2 ANQGSEA.

This clone was detected only a few times. V gene TRBV5-5 combines with J gene TRBJ1-2, with TRBD1 matching 7 bases. V was clipped by 1 base and J by 4 bases; unmatched bases: 7. This CDR3 comprises 15 residues. CDR1 and CDR2 from the germline V gene are SGHKS and YYEKEE (reference sequence). The CDR3: CASSLRGQEFYGYTF. The CDR3 nucleotides are TGTGCCAGCAGCTTGCGAGGACAGGAGTTCTATGGCTACACCTTC.

The gene calls are TRBV4-3 and TRBJ2-5, with 8 bases identical to TRBD2. V lost 2 bases to trimming and J lost 1 base; unmatched junction nucleotides: 18. In germline, CDR1 is LGHNA, CDR2 YSLEER. This CDR3 contains 20 residues. CDR3 sequence reads: CASSQFLTWAGGPSQETQYF. CDR3 sequence (DNA): TGCGCCAGCAGCCAATTTTTAACCTGGGCGGGGGGCCCCTCCCAAGAGACCCAGTACTTC.

The chain carries TRBV12-3 or TRBV12-4 and TRBJ1-2; perhaps TRBD1 as D (6 bases). This CDR3 comprises 13 residues. V was clipped by 3 bases and J by 7 bases, with 12 bases between them. DNA of the CDR3: TGTGCCAGCAGTTTCCCAGGACAGAGTGGCTACACCTTC. Translated: CASSFPGQSGYTF.

The chain has TRBV18 and TRBJ1-4; possibly TRBD1 for D (6 bases). This CDR3 has 15 residues. The germline V and J ends were trimmed by 2 bases and 8 bases, with 15 bases remaining between them. CDR1 and CDR2 from the germline V gene are KGHSH and LQKENI. CDR3 sequence (DNA): TGTGCCAGCTCACCATTTACAGGGCAGGGCGAAAAACTGTTTTTT. Protein product: CASSPFTGQGEKLFF.

This chain links TRBV19 with TRBJ2-3, with 7 bases fitting TRBD1. Per germline, CDR1 LNHDA and CDR2 SQIVND (reference sequence). The CDR3 consists of 16 residues. Germline trimming cut 4 bases from V and 3 bases from J; bases unmatched to any gene: 10. Here the CDR3 reads CASSTRQGFRTDTQYF. CDR3 sequence (DNA): TGTGCCAGTAGTACTAGACAGGGATTTAGAACAGATACGCAGTATTTT.

V is TRBV6-5 and J is TRBJ1-2; D gene uncertain. V lost 7 bases to trimming and J lost 8 bases, with 17 bases between them. This CDR3 has 13 amino acids. The germline V gene has CDR1 MNHEY and CDR2 SVGAGI. The CDR3 loop reads CASTPNGGFGYTF. The CDR3 DNA reads TGTGCCAGCACCCCTAATGGAGGGTTCGGCTACACCTTC.

About this clone itself: This sample also contains other DNA sequences that code for the same CDR3. The chain carries TRBV11-3 and TRBJ1-6; D gene ambiguous. Trimming took off 5 bases at V and 7 bases at J, with 18 bases between the two ends. Looked up from germline, CDR1 is SGHNT and CDR2 is YENEEA. The CDR3 consists of 16 residues. The CDR3 protein is CASSLRVLKVNSPLHF. In DNA, the CDR3 is TGTGCCAGCAGCCTTCGGGTCCTGAAGGTGAATTCACCCCTCCACTTT.